This TCR beta chain was retrieved from a study of T cells in Graves' hyperthyroidism and ophthalmopathy. Study background: Peripheral blood draws took place at initial diagnosis, ahead of any treatment. Study-level findings and limits: Most thyroid clonotypes expanded above 0.001 were also detected in blood. Separation of ophthalmopathy from stable hyperthyroidism was achieved by a 13 V-J model.

Remarks on this clonotype: Antigen specificity is unknown.

Aged 18 to 65, the patients had hyperthyroidism that was newly diagnosed and had lasted under 2 months. Germline values: CDR1 DFQATT, CDR2 SNEGSKA (reference sequence). Trimming at V came to 4 bases and at J to 10 bases, leaving 6 bases not matched to a gene. The CDR3 runs 14 residues. TCR beta CDR3 regions were amplified from RNA. TCR CDR3 underwent first-round RT-PCR with the HTBI primer set. TCRdb re-called the multiplex PCR reads with MiXCR, one entry per CDR3 protein. The table shows approximately 720,000 distinct CDR3 sequences, with roughly a sixth occurring only once. This receptor was identified in a woman between 50 and 59 years old with Graves' hyperthyroidism that later progressed to Graves' ophthalmopathy. Sequenced material: blood. The V call is TRBV20-1, the J call TRBJ1-6; TRBD1 matches 11 bases. CDR3 sequence reads: CSATRGDRGSPLHF. The CDR3 bases are TGCAGTGCTACTAGGGGGGACAGGGGGTCACCCCTCCACTTT.